This T cell receptor beta chain stems from a study of patients and donors after allogeneic stem cell transplantation. This clonotype was observed a handful of times. The V and J ends lost 5 bases and 9 bases respectively, with 17 bases between them. The germline CDR1 and CDR2 sequences are SEHNR and FQNEAQ (reference sequence). The CDR3 consists of 14 residues. TCRdb analysed the RT-PCR reads with MiXCR anew, one entry per CDR3 protein. Here the sample spans 410,000 or so distinct CDR3 sequences, 16% being singletons. This sequence originates from a human donor who was either an allogeneic HSCT recipient or a stem cell or donor lymphocyte infusion donor (not recorded which). It is not recorded whose cells these are; they may come from a transplant donor. This rearrangement joins TRBV7-9 to TRBJ2-1, with D possibly TRBD1 on 6 matching bases. Sequencing was carried out using blood, either unsorted or a sorted T cell fraction (not recorded which). The chain's CDR3 is CASSPDSARPEQFF. In DNA, the CDR3 is TGTGCCAGCAGCCCGGACAGTGCGCGGCCTGAGCAGTTCTTC.